This passage covers 29 T cell receptor beta chains from one sample sequenced in a study of siplizumab effects on memory and regulatory T cells. Here immunoSEQ multiplex PCR was the method, and the copy in TCRdb shows in-frame clones only, minus some. Of tens of thousands of clones listed, about 90% are singletons. Sequenced sample: naive CD4+ T cells sorted from blood. The receptors come from a human donor in good health.

This chain uses TRBV7-9 with TRBJ2-7, with TRBD2 matching 14 bases. Germline CDR1 and CDR2: SEHNR and FQNEAQ (reference sequence). The J segment lost 0 bases and the V segment lost 5 bases, leaving 3 bases of the junction unmatched. CDR3 length: 16 amino acids. The CDR3 nucleotides are TGTGCCAGCAGCCCGGGGACTAGCGGGAGCTCCTACGAGCAGTACTTC. The encoded protein is CASSPGTSGSSYEQYF.

The chain uses TRBV5-1 and TRBJ1-3; the D is unclear. Trimming took 0 bases from V and 2 from J, leaving 3 bases between them. The CDR3 has 13 residues. CDR1 is SGHRS, CDR2 YFSETQ, per germline. CDR3 in DNA: TGCGCCAGCAGCTTGGGTGCTGGAAACACCATATATTTT. It translates to CASSLGAGNTIYF.

V is TRBV10-3 and J is TRBJ1-5; maybe TRBD1 (6 bases). The CDR3 totals 15 residues. Germline V CDR1 and CDR2: ENHRY, SYGVKD. V was clipped by 3 bases and J by 2 bases, with 11 bases between them. The CDR3 DNA follows: TGTGCCATCAGTGACAGGGGTCGGGGCAATCAGCCCCAGCATTTT. Translation: CAISDRGRGNQPQHF.

This clone occurred a few times. CDR3 DNA sequence: TGTGCCAGCAGTTACCCAGCCCAAGAGACCCAGTACTTC. Translated: CASSYPAQETQYF. This sequence joins TRBV6-5 and TRBJ2-5; D not resolved. There are 13 residues in the CDR3. Trimming removed 2 bases at V and 1 base at J, with 5 bases between. The germline V gene has CDR1 MNHEY and CDR2 SVGAGI.

V gene TRBV6-1 combines with J gene TRBJ2-7; 12 nucleotides align to TRBD1. The CDR3 runs to 15 residues. Trimming removed 4 bases from V and 2 bases from J; junction bases left unmatched: 3. CDR1 MNHNS and CDR2 SASEGT come from the germline V gene. CDR3 region: CASSGDRGQAYEQYF. DNA of the CDR3: TGTGCCAGCAGTGGGGACAGGGGGCAGGCCTACGAGCAGTACTTC.

The chain employs TRBV7-2 and TRBJ1-4; TRBD1 matches at 7 bases. Losses at the gene ends were 6 bases for V and 3 bases for J; bases not matched to a gene: 7. The germline CDR1 and CDR2 sequences are SGHTA and FQGNSA. This CDR3 has 15 amino acids. The chain's CDR3 is CASSDQGGANEKLFF. CDR3 DNA: TGTGCCAGCAGTGACCAGGGGGGGGCTAATGAAAAACTGTTTTTT.

The V and J genes are TRBV7-7 and TRBJ2-7; TRBD1 is a possible D gene (5 bases). Per germline, CDR1 SSHAT and CDR2 FNYEAQ (reference sequence). Trimming removed 5 bases at V and 4 bases at J, with 18 bases between. The CDR3 length is 15 residues. The CDR3 nucleotides are TGTGCCAGCAGCCCCCATCAGGGCAGTGTGTACGAGCAGTACTTC. Residues: CASSPHQGSVYEQYF.

The chain couples TRBV19 to TRBJ2-2; D unresolved. The germline CDR1 and CDR2 sequences are LNHDA and SQIVND (reference sequence). The CDR3 extends over 16 amino acids. V dropped 2 bases and J dropped 7 bases, with 17 bases sitting between them. Here the CDR3 DNA reads TGTGCCAGTAGTATACAAAATATTCTATTGGGCGGGGAGCTGTTTTTT. It encodes CASSIQNILLGGELFF.

The V and J genes are TRBV11-2 and TRBJ1-1, with D maybe TRBD1 (5 bases). The CDR3 is 16 amino acids. V shed 5 bases and J shed 1 base, with 17 bases lying between them. Germline lookup yields CDR1 SGHAT and CDR2 FQNNGV. The CDR3 DNA is TGTGCCAGCAGCCCCCGGACCGGGACCCCGAACACTGAAGCTTTCTTT. It encodes CASSPRTGTPNTEAFF. The whole variable domain, remainder taken from reference TRBV11-2 and TRBJ1-1, is EAGVAQSPRYKIIEKRQSVAFWCNPISGHATLYWYQQILGQGPKLLIQFQNNGVVDDSQLPKDRFSAERLKGVDSTLKIQPAKLEDSAVYLCASSPRTGTPNTEAFFGQGTRLTVV.

This chain links TRBV30 with TRBJ1-2; tentative D call: TRBD1 (6 bases). CDR1 is GTSNPN and CDR2 is SVGIG in the germline V gene (reference sequence). Trimming removed 0 bases from V and 5 bases from J, with 13 bases in between. CDR3 size: 14 residues. The CDR3 sequence is CAWSVGAGVYGYTF. CDR3 in DNA: TGTGCCTGGAGTGTAGGGGCAGGGGTATATGGCTACACCTTC.

V gene TRBV2 combines with J gene TRBJ1-1; D gene uncertain. The germline CDR1 and CDR2 sequences are SNHLY and FYNNEI. CDR3 size: 15 residues. Trimming removed 3 bases at V and 3 bases at J, with 14 bases between. The CDR3 DNA follows: TGTGCCAGCAGTGAGGAAGGTGCGCTTTACACTGAAGCTTTCTTT. Translation: CASSEEGALYTEAFF.

V gene TRBV6-6 combines with J gene TRBJ2-1, with D maybe TRBD1 (6 bases). Germline loops: CDR1 MNHNY, CDR2 SVGAGI (reference sequence). The V end was cut by 7 bases, the J end by 0 bases, with 16 bases between. The CDR3 extends over 16 amino acids. The CDR3 DNA sequence: TGTGCCAGCACCCTAACGGGACACAGCTCCTACAATGAGCAGTTCTTC. This codes for CASTLTGHSSYNEQFF.

This chain uses TRBV5-4 with TRBJ2-7; 8 bases align to TRBD2. There are 15 residues in the CDR3. Germline lookup yields CDR1 SGHNT and CDR2 YYREEE (reference sequence). V lost 2 bases and J lost 3; bases outside the gene matches: 7. CDR3 amino acids: CASSFVKAGGYEQYF. CDR3 in DNA: TGTGCCAGCAGCTTTGTTAAGGCGGGGGGCTACGAGCAGTACTTC.

This chain uses TRBV27 with TRBJ1-4; D unclear. V lost 2 bases and J 4 bases, leaving 5 bases between the germline ends. There are 13 residues in the CDR3. The germline gives CDR1 MNHEY, CDR2 SMNVEV (reference sequence). The chain's CDR3 is CASSLLVNEKLFF. The CDR3 DNA sequence: TGTGCCAGCAGTTTACTCGTTAATGAAAAACTGTTTTTT.

This chain links TRBV18 with TRBJ2-3; 9 nucleotides match TRBD1. Trimming removed 3 bases from V and 4 bases from J; junction bases left unmatched: 11. From germline, CDR1 is KGHSH and CDR2 LQKENI. The CDR3 covers 17 residues. The CDR3 is CASSPLRSGTGPDTQYF. The CDR3 DNA reads TGTGCCAGCTCACCCTTACGATCCGGGACAGGGCCAGATACGCAGTATTTT.

This sequence joins TRBV25-1 and TRBJ2-1, with TRBD2 matching over 7 bases. Germline V gene sequence: CDR1 MGHDK, CDR2 SYGVNS. This CDR3 spans 16 amino acids. V shed 6 bases, J shed 0 bases, and the junction held 8 bases outside the gene matches. DNA for the CDR3: TGTGCCAGCAGAGAGGAGCGGGGAGGCTCCTACAATGAGCAGTTCTTC. Its protein is CASREERGGSYNEQFF.

The CDR3: CASSSRAFHANYGYTF. The CDR3 DNA reads as TGTGCCAGCAGTTCCCGGGCCTTCCATGCTAACTATGGCTACACCTTC. V and J are TRBV28 and TRBJ1-2, with D unclear. V lost 4 bases to trimming and J lost 0 bases, with 15 bases between them. This CDR3 is built from 16 residues. Germline CDR1 MDHEN, CDR2 SYDVKM.

The chain combines TRBV5-4 with TRBJ2-2; weak D call: TRBD2 (6 bases). V lost 4 bases and J 2 bases, leaving 18 bases between the germline ends. The CDR3 runs to 17 residues. CDR1 and CDR2 (germline): SGHNT, YYREEE (reference sequence). CDR3 sequence (DNA): TGTGCCAGCAGCCCAATCCCCGGGGGAATTAACACCGGGGAGCTGTTTTTT. Translated, it gives CASSPIPGGINTGELFF.

The chain couples TRBV7-9 to TRBJ2-3; D remains ambiguous. V lost 1 base to trimming and J lost 4 bases, with 12 bases between them. The CDR3 is made up of 15 amino acids. Germline CDR1 is SEHNR and CDR2 is FQNEAQ (reference sequence). As DNA, the CDR3 is TGTGCCAGCAGCTTAGGGAAGTCCGATGCAGATACGCAGTATTTT. Translating it yields CASSLGKSDADTQYF.

This rearrangement joins TRBV6-1 to TRBJ2-3; D is perhaps TRBD2 (6 bases). The CDR3 sequence is 15 residues long. Looked up from germline, CDR1 is MNHNS and CDR2 is SASEGT. V was shortened by 7 bases and J by 8 bases, with 22 bases between the two germline ends. The CDR3 here is CASNLEGGPVSTQYF. The CDR3 DNA follows: TGTGCCAGCAACCTGGAGGGCGGGCCCGTTTCTACGCAGTATTTT.

The rearrangement links TRBV21-1 to TRBJ1-2; TRBD1 was called by the table and not checked on the DNA. TRBV21-1 is a listed pseudogene. This CDR3 has 16 amino acids. CDR3 residues: CASSYPQGSLNYGYTF. The CDR3 nucleotides read TGTGCCAGCAGCTACCCACAGGGTTCCCTTAACTATGGCTACACCTTC.

In the case of this clone: The junction departs from the called germline gene at one end, perhaps through a read error. The chain couples TRBV7-7 to TRBJ2-1; 8 bases agree with TRBD2. This CDR3 is 16 amino acids long. Per germline, CDR1 SSHAT and CDR2 FNYEAQ (reference sequence). The CDR3 bases are TGTGCTAGCAGCTTAACTCCGGGACTAGACAGTGCTGAGCAGTTCTTC. This codes for CASSLTPGLDSAEQFF.

This clone was counted a few times. The V and J genes are TRBV6-6 and TRBJ1-2; a possible D gene is TRBD1 (6 bases). V lost 6 bases to trimming and J lost 3 bases, with 17 bases between them. The CDR3 is 15 residues long. CDR1 is MNHNY and CDR2 is SVGAGI in the germline V gene (reference sequence). CDR3 DNA sequence: TGTGCCAGCAGCGACATTTCCCAGGGGCACTATGGCTACACCTTC. It is translated as CASSDISQGHYGYTF.

V gene TRBV6-5 combines with J gene TRBJ2-1; TRBD2 is a possible D gene (5 bases). Trimming stripped 6 bases from V and 4 bases from J, with 16 bases between. The V gene's germline CDR1 is MNHEY and CDR2 SVGAGI. CDR3 size: 15 residues. CDR3 DNA: TGTGCCAGCAGCCGAGGACTGGAATTATACAATGAGCAGTTCTTC. It codes for CASSRGLELYNEQFF.

This chain joins TRBV2 and TRBJ2-1; tentative D call: TRBD1 (5 bases). Trimming left V 4 bases short and J 6 bases short, with 16 bases between. This CDR3 is 15 amino acids long. The germline gives CDR1 SNHLY, CDR2 FYNNEI. The CDR3 nucleotides read TGTGCCAGCAGTGGCAGGGCGCGCTCCCCCAATGAGCAGTTCTTC. It specifies CASSGRARSPNEQFF.

Worth noting for this clone: One junction end does not reproduce the germline sequence, and a read error may be involved. The chain uses TRBV19 and TRBJ1-4, with D hard to call. CDR3 length: 11 amino acids. Per the germline V gene, CDR1 is LNHDA and CDR2 is SQIVND (reference sequence). CDR3 sequence: CAGSRSEKLFF. CDR3 DNA sequence: TGTGCCGGTAGTAGGAGTGAAAAACTGTTTTTT.

The V call is TRBV5-1, the J call TRBJ2-7; D is unclear. The CDR3 length is 13 residues. Trimming took off 2 bases at V and 2 bases at J, with 8 bases between the two ends. CDR1 SGHRS and CDR2 YFSETQ come from the germline V gene. CDR3 residues: CASSFGHTYEQYF. The CDR3, as DNA: TGCGCCAGCAGCTTCGGTCATACCTACGAGCAGTACTTC. The variable domain in full, completed from reference TRBV5-1 and TRBJ2-7, reads KAGVTQTPRYLIKTRGQQVTLSCSPISGHRSVSWYQQTPGQGLQFLFEYFSETQRNKGNFPGRFSGRQFSNSRSEMNVSTLELGDSALYLCASSFGHTYEQYFGPGTRLTVT.

This chain uses TRBV9 with TRBJ2-1, with D unresolved. Germline values: CDR1 SGDLS, CDR2 YYNGEE. CDR3 length: 15 amino acids. Trimming shortened V by 0 bases and J by 1 base, and 8 bases separated the two germline ends. CDR3 protein: CASSVGSLSYNEQFF. In DNA, the CDR3 is TGTGCCAGCAGCGTAGGGAGCTTGTCCTACAATGAGCAGTTCTTC.

This chain joins TRBV18 and TRBJ2-2; D is perhaps TRBD1 (5 bases). The ends were cut back, 5 bases at V and 2 bases at J, with 12 bases in the middle. This CDR3 is built from 15 residues. The germline V gene encodes CDR1 KGHSH and CDR2 LQKENI. The CDR3 sequence: CASSAHDRNTGELFF. CDR3 nucleotides: TGTGCCAGCTCAGCCCACGACAGAAACACCGGGGAGCTGTTTTTT. Based on the CDR3 plus reference TRBV18 and TRBJ2-2, the full variable domain is NAGVMQNPRHLVRRRGQEARLRCSPMKGHSHVYWYRQLPEEGLKFMVYLQKENIIDESGMPKERFSAEFPKEGPSILRIQQVVRGDSAAYFCASSAHDRNTGELFFGEGSRLTVL.